This TCR beta chain was sequenced during a study of T cell responses to AZD1222 COVID-19 vaccine (TCRdb year 2021). With respect to the entire study: TCR sequencing was performed for 230 to 250 trial participants, of whom about 200 were given two doses of AZD1222 and 26 were given two doses of MenACWY control vaccine. Trial participants were enrolled into age subgroups of 18-55, 56-69 and 70-plus years, which contained 148, 28 and 57 TCR-sequenced participants, respectively.

CDR1 and CDR2 were assigned from the germline V gene (reference sequence) as SEHNR and FQNEAQ. The CDR3, from cysteine to phenylalanine, totals 10 residues. The DNA shown is the 30-base CDR3, in frame from base 1. This clone was seen only once. The antigen this receptor binds is unknown. Germline is not matched at one junction end, which may reflect a read error. The research as a whole found: Participants were mostly white British, with more females than males. The authors suggested clonal diversity may have been underestimated. Conclusions about previously exposed vaccinees were limited because only five to seven AZD1222 recipients were SARS-CoV-2 seropositive at baseline. No day 14 peak-response samples were available, so repertoires were characterized only after the peak T cell response. The whole spike protein was spanned by vaccine-associated CD4 TCRs, and dominant responses were seen in regions 160-218 and 743-854. Epitopes outside the regions mutated in the B.1.351 and B.1.1.7 variants were reportedly recognized by nearly half of the unique spike-specific TCRs. In the small 56-69-year group, the increase in depth fell short of significance, most likely because of low power. After two AZD1222 doses, spike-specific TCR breadth and depth were significantly higher than at day 0 and than in MenACWY recipients.

The CDR3 regions of human TCRbeta chains were analyzed by immunosequencing. The study's processing was this. Repertoire TCRs were checked for matches against a reference library of SARS-CoV-2-specific TCRs that had been generated using the MIRA antigen-specificity platform. Breadth was defined as the fraction of unique TCRs that were SARS-CoV-2-associated. Depth was defined as the fraction of total T cells that were SARS-CoV-2-associated. Using the MIRA data, every spike-specific TCR was mapped to the spike region that the TCR reacted to and assigned to either a CD4 or a CD8 class. Log10-transformed breadth and depth values were compared by one-way ANOVA with Sidak's multiple comparisons tests. TCRdb mirrors the immuneACCESS table, restricted to in-frame sequences. Some clones are absent from its copies; in checked studies, under half trace to an unresolved V gene, and the reason for the others is unknown. V, J and clone size derive from that table, while D and trimming were established from the DNA sequence. The sample table lists over 100,000 clones, just over 90% of them with a count of one. In total, the top ten clones hold around 0.98% of the sample.

This specimen's time point label, interpreted: about 28 days (+/-7) after the second vaccine dose. AZD1222 recipients whose second dose came at about 4 weeks and those whose second dose came at about 12 weeks were combined into one group, since spike-specific TCR depth and breadth did not differ between the two schedules. Vaccinee samples came from UK trials COV001 and COV002, including a single-blind randomized controlled phase 2/3 trial of AZD1222 (ChAdOx1 nCoV-19) in healthy adults. For TCRbeta chain sequencing, PBMC samples from trial participants were taken at day 0 and at day 28 after the second dose.

The receptor was derived from an adult who received the AZD1222 COVID-19 vaccine. The starting material was peripheral blood, obtained 28 days after the second AZD1222 dose. The chain links TRBV7-9 with TRBJ2-3; a confident D gene designation cannot be given. The DNA sequence reads TGTGCCAGCAGCATAGATACGCAGTATTTT. It specifies CASSIDTQYF.